These T cell receptor beta chains were read from a single sample in a study of T cells in Graves' hyperthyroidism and ophthalmopathy. TCRdb reprocessed the multiplex PCR reads via MiXCR and lists one record per CDR3 protein. The sample yields fewer than 550,000 distinct CDR3 sequences, about a sixth seen once. The sequenced material came from blood. The receptors were sampled from a woman aged 18-29 years with Graves' hyperthyroidism. CDR3s include the opening cysteine and the closing phenylalanine or tryptophan. Each record gives: CDR3 protein, CDR3 DNA, clone size, J gene, V gene, D gene. D genes are given only for firm matches. Some rows mark clone size as missing; the rest say once, few, many or name a class of expanded clone.

CDR3 protein: CSARAGGQPQHF; CDR3 DNA: TGCAGTGCTAGAGCCGGGGGACAGCCCCAGCATTTT; clone size: many; J gene: TRBJ1-5; V gene: TRBV20-1; D gene: -
CDR3 protein: CASSLSGSIYNEQFF; CDR3 DNA: TGTGCCAGCAGTCTTAGCGGGAGCATCTACAATGAGCAGTTCTTC; clone size: -; J gene: TRBJ2-1; V gene: TRBV11-2; D gene: TRBD2
CDR3 protein: CSAKLLRGKNIQYF; CDR3 DNA: TGCAGTGCTAAATTGTTGCGGGGGAAAAACATTCAGTACTTC; clone size: many; J gene: TRBJ2-4; V gene: TRBV20-1; D gene: TRBD2
CDR3 protein: CASIEGGTYNSPLHF; CDR3 DNA: TGTGCCAGCATTGAAGGGGGCACCTATAATTCACCCCTCCACTTT; clone size: few; J gene: TRBJ1-6; V gene: TRBV28; D gene: TRBD1
CDR3 protein: CASSSTTGPYGYTF; CDR3 DNA: TGTGCCAGCAGCTCGACGACAGGCCCCTATGGCTACACCTTC; clone size: many; J gene: TRBJ1-2; V gene: TRBV11-2; D gene: -
CDR3 protein: CSASRVEQFF; CDR3 DNA: TGCAGTGCTAGCAGGGTTGAGCAGTTCTTC; clone size: -; J gene: TRBJ2-1; V gene: TRBV20-1; D gene: -
CDR3 protein: CASSYGIQSSYNSPLHF; CDR3 DNA: TGTGCCAGCAGTTACGGAATCCAGAGCTCCTATAATTCACCCCTCCACTTT; clone size: many; J gene: TRBJ1-6; V gene: TRBV6-5; D gene: -
CDR3 protein: CSARMAGTPYNEQFF; CDR3 DNA: TGCAGTGCCCGCATGGCGGGGACCCCCTACAATGAGCAGTTCTTC; clone size: few; J gene: TRBJ2-1; V gene: TRBV20-1; D gene: -
CDR3 protein: CASSPAEGGGYGYTF; CDR3 DNA: TGTGCCAGCAGCCCCGCGGAGGGAGGGGGTTATGGCTACACCTTC; clone size: few; J gene: TRBJ1-2; V gene: TRBV12-3/TRBV12-4; D gene: -
CDR3 protein: CDSSLMAGGADTGKLFF; CDR3 DNA: TGTGACAGCAGCTTAATGGCGGGAGGTGCCGACACCGGGAAGCTGTTTTTT; clone size: -; J gene: TRBJ2-2; V gene: TRBV7-3; D gene: TRBD2
CDR3 protein: CASSSWTGGNEQYF; CDR3 DNA: TGTGCCAGCAGCTCATGGACAGGGGGCAACGAGCAGTACTTC; clone size: many; J gene: TRBJ2-7; V gene: TRBV3-1; D gene: TRBD1
CDR3 protein: CASSSGLGGTVETQYF; CDR3 DNA: TGTGCCAGCAGTTCGGGCTTGGGGGGGACGGTAGAGACCCAGTACTTC; clone size: many; J gene: TRBJ2-5; V gene: TRBV7-2; D gene: TRBD2
CDR3 protein: CASIPSGSYNSPLHF; CDR3 DNA: TGTGCCAGCATCCCCTCGGGCTCCTATAATTCACCCCTCCACTTT; clone size: many; J gene: TRBJ1-6; V gene: TRBV28; D gene: -
CDR3 protein: CASSFFWGTLARGAQHF; CDR3 DNA: TGTGCCAGCAGCTTCTTCTGGGGGACCTTAGCTAGGGGAGCCCAGCATTTT; clone size: many; J gene: TRBJ1-5; V gene: TRBV7-2; D gene: -
CDR3 protein: CASRVTADSNQPQHF; CDR3 DNA: TGTGCCAGCAGAGTCACAGCTGACAGCAATCAGCCCCAGCATTTT; clone size: many; J gene: TRBJ1-5; V gene: TRBV2; D gene: -
CDR3 protein: CASRPGPSNTGELFF; CDR3 DNA: TGTGCCAGCAGGCCTGGCCCCTCGAACACCGGGGAGCTGTTTTTT; clone size: -; J gene: TRBJ2-2; V gene: TRBV11-2; D gene: -
CDR3 protein: CATRGGLAGTDEQFF; CDR3 DNA: TGTGCCACCAGGGGGGGACTAGCGGGAACCGATGAGCAGTTCTTC; clone size: few; J gene: TRBJ2-1; V gene: TRBV24-1; D gene: TRBD2
CDR3 protein: CASSWGQGRTGELFF; CDR3 DNA: TGTGCCAGCAGTTGGGGACAGGGGCGCACCGGGGAGCTGTTTTTT; clone size: many; J gene: TRBJ2-2; V gene: TRBV7-3; D gene: TRBD1
CDR3 protein: CATSSSRGPNEKLFF; CDR3 DNA: TGTGCCACCAGCAGTTCCCGCGGGCCGAATGAAAAACTGTTTTTT; clone size: many; J gene: TRBJ1-4; V gene: TRBV15; D gene: -
CDR3 protein: CASRLDFHGLLGAKNIQYF; CDR3 DNA: TGTGCCAGCAGACTTGACTTCCATGGGCTACTCGGTGCCAAAAACATTCAGTACTTC; clone size: many; J gene: TRBJ2-4; V gene: TRBV2; D gene: -
CDR3 protein: CSATPGQGLGAFF; CDR3 DNA: TGCAGTGCTACTCCGGGACAGGGATTAGGAGCTTTCTTT; clone size: many; J gene: TRBJ1-1; V gene: TRBV20-1; D gene: TRBD1
CDR3 protein: CASSLKSPNEQFF; CDR3 DNA: TGTGCCAGCAGTTTAAAGTCCCCCAATGAGCAGTTCTTC; clone size: many; J gene: TRBJ2-1; V gene: TRBV12-3/TRBV12-4; D gene: -
CDR3 protein: CSARDPFMSGYTF; CDR3 DNA: TGCAGTGCTAGAGATCCGTTTATGAGCGGCTACACCTTC; clone size: -; J gene: TRBJ1-2; V gene: TRBV20-1; D gene: -
CDR3 protein: CASSYSIRVRMNTEAFF; CDR3 DNA: TGTGCCAGCAGTTACTCGATAAGGGTACGGATGAACACTGAAGCTTTCTTT; clone size: many; J gene: TRBJ1-1; V gene: TRBV6-5; D gene: -
CDR3 protein: CAISELGNQPQHF; CDR3 DNA: TGTGCCATCAGTGAGTTGGGCAATCAGCCCCAGCATTTT; clone size: -; J gene: TRBJ1-5; V gene: TRBV10-3; D gene: -
CDR3 protein: CASSYSDSQETQYF; CDR3 DNA: TGTGCCAGCAGTTACTCAGACAGCCAAGAGACCCAGTACTTC; clone size: few; J gene: TRBJ2-5; V gene: TRBV6-5; D gene: -
CDR3 protein: CASTPGTGLFKFYGYTF; CDR3 DNA: TGTGCCAGCACCCCCGGGACAGGGCTTTTTAAATTTTATGGCTACACCTTC; clone size: many; J gene: TRBJ1-2; V gene: TRBV28; D gene: TRBD1
CDR3 protein: CASSEAGGDTEAFF; CDR3 DNA: TGTGCCAGCAGTGAAGCGGGGGGCGACACTGAAGCTTTCTTT; clone size: many; J gene: TRBJ1-1; V gene: TRBV6-1; D gene: -
CDR3 protein: CASSLGQGKPQHF; CDR3 DNA: TGTGCCAGCAGCTTAGGACAGGGGAAGCCCCAGCATTTT; clone size: many; J gene: TRBJ1-5; V gene: TRBV7-2; D gene: TRBD1
CDR3 protein: CASSEYREYGELFF; CDR3 DNA: TGTGCCAGTAGTGAATACAGGGAGTACGGGGAGCTGTTTTTT; clone size: few; J gene: TRBJ2-2; V gene: TRBV19; D gene: -
CDR3 protein: CASSFKGSQPQHF; CDR3 DNA: TGTGCCAGCAGTTTCAAGGGGAGTCAGCCCCAGCATTTT; clone size: many; J gene: TRBJ1-5; V gene: TRBV28; D gene: -
CDR3 protein: CASSPRDRVNSPLHF; CDR3 DNA: TGTGCCAGCAGTCCCCGGGACAGGGTTAATTCACCCCTCCACTTT; clone size: many; J gene: TRBJ1-6; V gene: TRBV28; D gene: TRBD1
CDR3 protein: CASTLSGGENTGELFF; CDR3 DNA: TGTGCCAGCACCCTCTCAGGGGGCGAGAACACCGGGGAGCTGTTTTTT; clone size: many; J gene: TRBJ2-2; V gene: TRBV12-3/TRBV12-4; D gene: TRBD1